This T cell receptor beta chain stems from a study of T cell responses to AZD1222 COVID-19 vaccine (dated by TCRdb to the early 2020s). A note on the overall study: A total of about 240 trial participants underwent TCR sequencing, of whom 207 received two doses of AZD1222 and 26 received two doses of the MenACWY control vaccine. Trial participants were enrolled into age subgroups of 18-55, 56-69 and 70-plus years, which contained around 140, 26 and 57 TCR-sequenced participants, respectively.

The time point label for this specimen denotes: about 28 days (+/-7) after the second vaccine dose. AZD1222 recipients whose second dose came at about 4 weeks and those whose second dose came at about 12 weeks were combined into one group, since spike-specific TCR depth and breadth did not differ between the two schedules. Vaccinee samples were obtained from the UK trials COV001 and COV002, which included a single-blind randomized controlled phase 2/3 trial of AZD1222 (ChAdOx1 nCoV-19) in healthy adults. For TCRbeta chain sequencing, PBMC samples from trial participants were taken at day 0 and at day 28 after the second dose. Findings and caveats that apply to the study as a whole: Because no day 14 peak-response samples were available, the repertoires could be characterized only after the peak T cell response. Reportedly, close to half of the unique spike-specific TCRs recognized epitopes lying outside the regions that are mutated in the B.1.351 and B.1.1.7 variants. Participants were mostly white British and included more females than males, and it was suggested by the authors that clonal diversity may have been underestimated. The vaccine-associated CD4 TCRs covered the entire spike protein, and the dominant responses fell in regions 160-218 and 743-854. Conclusions about previously exposed vaccinees are limited, since just 5 or 6 AZD1222 recipients were seropositive for SARS-CoV-2 at baseline. The 56-69-year group was small, and its depth increase did not reach significance, likely because of low power. Spike-specific TCR breadth and depth rose significantly after two AZD1222 doses compared with day 0 and with MenACWY recipients.

As encoded in the germline V gene, CDR1 is MNHNS while CDR2 is SASEGT. The CDR3 runs 15 residues from the cysteine to the phenylalanine. The read is trimmed to its CDR3 DNA, 45 bases read in frame from base 1. Between the V and J ends, shortened by 0 bases and 7 bases respectively, the junction contains 13 bases. The CDR3 regions of human TCRbeta chains were subjected to immunosequencing. In the source study's methods: TCRs in the repertoires were matched against a reference library of SARS-CoV-2-specific TCRs that had been generated with the MIRA antigen-specificity platform. Breadth was defined as the fraction of unique TCRs that were SARS-CoV-2-associated. Depth was defined as the fraction of total T cells that were SARS-CoV-2-associated. Using the MIRA data, each spike-specific TCR was mapped to the spike region that the TCR reacts to and placed in a CD4 or CD8 class. Log10-transformed breadth and depth values were compared by one-way ANOVA with Sidak's multiple comparisons tests. TCRdb provides this immuneACCESS table in a form limited to in-frame rearrangements. Some clones are lacking; in checked studies, under half of them reflect an unresolved V gene, and why the rest are absent is not known. V and J calls and clone size are as listed in that table; D and trimming were resolved from the DNA. This sample comprises more than 95,000 clones, more than 75% of them detected only once. About 4% of the sample lies in the top ten.

On this clone: No cognate antigen has been identified for it. Base qualities are missing; no much larger clone stands one base away.

The sequence came from an adult who received the AZD1222 COVID-19 vaccine. The chain joins TRBV6-1 to TRBJ1-5; the best D guess is TRBD1, with 5 bases matching. The sample here was peripheral blood, taken 28 days after the second AZD1222 dose. DNA sequence: TGTGCCAGCAGTGAAGCCGGGGGAGCGGAACAGCCCCAGCATTTT. It is translated as CASSEAGGAEQPQHF.